This record covers a single T cell receptor beta chain. What it binds is unknown. PCR employed 60 Vbeta and 13 Jbeta primers. Study processing details: Later reanalysis found approximately 76 million unique TCR beta chains, around 9.9 million of them shared. Some clones are missing from TCRdb's copy, which holds only in-frame ones; the method was immunoSEQ multiplex PCR. V and J calls and clone size are as listed in that table; D and trimming were resolved from the DNA. The sample lists 120,000 to 150,000 clones, about 75% occurring once. The source of the sample is a study of cytomegalovirus exposure and HLA in healthy donors. Whole-study results and caveats: V segments that were indistinguishable, TRBV6-2 and TRBV6-3 among them, were omitted from analysis. Some public TCRs appeared in many individuals, while most sequences were rare.

The CDR3 is 14 residues long. V dropped 6 bases and J dropped 2 bases, with 11 bases sitting between them. Germline CDR1 reads MNHNS; CDR2 reads SASEGT. The V and J genes are TRBV6-1 and TRBJ1-5, with D possibly TRBD1 on 6 matching bases. What was sequenced was PBMCs. The TCR comes from a man aged 40-49 years in good health and CMV-seronegative. CDR3 in amino acids: CASRTGSGNQPQHF. The DNA for the CDR3 is TGTGCCAGCAGAACAGGGTCGGGCAATCAGCCCCAGCATTTT.